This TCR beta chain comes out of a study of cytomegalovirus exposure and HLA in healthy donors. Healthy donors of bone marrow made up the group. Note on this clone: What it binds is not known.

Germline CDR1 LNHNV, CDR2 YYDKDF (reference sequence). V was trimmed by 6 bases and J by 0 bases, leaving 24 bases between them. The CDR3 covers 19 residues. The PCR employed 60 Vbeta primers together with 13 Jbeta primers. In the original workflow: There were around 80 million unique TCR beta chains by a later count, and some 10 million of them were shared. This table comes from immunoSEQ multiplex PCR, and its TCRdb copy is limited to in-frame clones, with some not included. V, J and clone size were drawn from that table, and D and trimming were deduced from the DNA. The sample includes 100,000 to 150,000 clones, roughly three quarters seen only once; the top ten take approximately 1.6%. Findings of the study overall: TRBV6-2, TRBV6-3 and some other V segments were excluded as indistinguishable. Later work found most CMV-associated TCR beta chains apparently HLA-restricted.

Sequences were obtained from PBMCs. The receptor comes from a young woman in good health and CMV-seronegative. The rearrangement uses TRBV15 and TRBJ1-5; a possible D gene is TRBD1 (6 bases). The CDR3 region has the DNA TGTGCCACCAGTCCGAGGGGCCAGGGGACCCCCTATAGCAATCAGCCCCAGCATTTT. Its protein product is CATSPRGQGTPYSNQPQHF.